The source of this T cell receptor beta chain is a study of shared clonotypes between healthy human individuals. This CDR3 has 14 amino acids. V lost 8 bases to trimming and J lost 3 bases, with 17 bases between them. The germline gives CDR1 SGHRS, CDR2 YFSETQ. Clones were read by immunoSEQ multiplex PCR, and TCRdb kept only the in-frame ones, dropping some. The sample yields some 2.1 million clones, 95% seen once. This clonotype originated in a man between 18 and 35 years old in good health. The rearrangement uses TRBV5-1 and TRBJ1-1; D ambiguous. The material sequenced was naive CD4+ T cells sorted from blood. As to subset: CD45RA+ positively selected. The CDR3 sequence: CASKPRGRDTEAFF. In nucleotides, the CDR3 is TGCGCCAGTAAACCACGGGGTAGGGACACTGAAGCTTTCTTT.